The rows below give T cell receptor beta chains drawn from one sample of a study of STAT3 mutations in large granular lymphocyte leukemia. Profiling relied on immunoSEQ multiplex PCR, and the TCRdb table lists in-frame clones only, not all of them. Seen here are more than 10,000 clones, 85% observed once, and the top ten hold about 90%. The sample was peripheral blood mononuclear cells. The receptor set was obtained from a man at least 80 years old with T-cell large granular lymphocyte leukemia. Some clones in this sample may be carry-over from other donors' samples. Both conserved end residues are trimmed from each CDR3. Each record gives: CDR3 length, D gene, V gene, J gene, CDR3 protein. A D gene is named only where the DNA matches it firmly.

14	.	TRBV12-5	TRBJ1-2	ASGLVAGSRNYGYT
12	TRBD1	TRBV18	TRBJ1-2	ASSPEGQGYGYT
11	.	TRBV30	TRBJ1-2	AWSADRRGGYT
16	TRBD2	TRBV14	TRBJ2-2	ASSPLYLAGPYTGELF
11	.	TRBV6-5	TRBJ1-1	ASSPRWGSEAF
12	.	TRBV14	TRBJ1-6	ASSQLTRDSPLH
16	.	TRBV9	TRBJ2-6	ASSLGQNRGSGANVLT
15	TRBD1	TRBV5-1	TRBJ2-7	ASSGKYRDSPPYEQY
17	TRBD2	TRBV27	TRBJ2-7	ASRISGGWGGNILYEQY
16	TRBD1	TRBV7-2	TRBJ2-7	ASSYNIRRDRGAYEQY
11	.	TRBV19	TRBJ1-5	ASTIRVNQPQH
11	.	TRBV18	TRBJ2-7	ASSPGNPYEQY
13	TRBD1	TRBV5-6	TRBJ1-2	ASSLAGQGRYGYT
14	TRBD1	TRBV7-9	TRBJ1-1	ASSLEAGGSDTEAF
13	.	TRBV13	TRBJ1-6	ASSFGSSYNSPLH
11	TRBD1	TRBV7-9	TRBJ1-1	ASSFGRGSEAF
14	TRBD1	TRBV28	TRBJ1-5	ASSLGQVRVTKPQH
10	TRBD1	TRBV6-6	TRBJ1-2	AGRTGGYGYT
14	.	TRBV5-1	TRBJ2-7	ASLPLDPNTNYEQY
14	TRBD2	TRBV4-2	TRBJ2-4	ASGGSGGLAKNIQY
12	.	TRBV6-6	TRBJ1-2	ASSPGQTNYGYT
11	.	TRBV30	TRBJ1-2	AWSPLRGGGYT
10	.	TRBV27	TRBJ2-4	ASSPREGIQY
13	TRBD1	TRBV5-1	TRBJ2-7	ASSLGTGSSYEQY
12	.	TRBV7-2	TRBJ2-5	ASSLGFSQETQY
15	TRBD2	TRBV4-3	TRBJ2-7	ASSQDKPAGGDYEQY
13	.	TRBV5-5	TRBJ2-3	ASSSTGGRTDTQY
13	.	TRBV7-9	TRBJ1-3	ASSLKGISGNTIY
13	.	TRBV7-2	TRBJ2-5	ASSLGRQNQETQY
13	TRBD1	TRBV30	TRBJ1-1	AWSVRGQGLTEAF
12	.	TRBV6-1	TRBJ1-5	ASSEGTGNQPQH
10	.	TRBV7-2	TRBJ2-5	ASSSTQETQY
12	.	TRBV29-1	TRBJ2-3	SVDIAGRTDTQY
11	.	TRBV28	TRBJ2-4	ASRGHPDNIQY
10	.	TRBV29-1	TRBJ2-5	SVGLAGETQY
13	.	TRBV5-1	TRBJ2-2	ASSSERPEAGELF
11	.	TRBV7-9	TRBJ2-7	ASSFRDSYEQY
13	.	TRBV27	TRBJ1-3	ASSPAPRVGNTIY
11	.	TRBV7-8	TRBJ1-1	ASSLEGNTEAF
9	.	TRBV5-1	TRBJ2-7	ASSLEGQQY
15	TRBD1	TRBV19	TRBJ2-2	ASSTGTGYANTGELF
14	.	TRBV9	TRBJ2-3	ASTVSGGGSTDTQY
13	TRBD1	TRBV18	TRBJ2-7	ASSPQGQGRYEQY
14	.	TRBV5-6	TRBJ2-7	ASSLLGGQSFYEQY